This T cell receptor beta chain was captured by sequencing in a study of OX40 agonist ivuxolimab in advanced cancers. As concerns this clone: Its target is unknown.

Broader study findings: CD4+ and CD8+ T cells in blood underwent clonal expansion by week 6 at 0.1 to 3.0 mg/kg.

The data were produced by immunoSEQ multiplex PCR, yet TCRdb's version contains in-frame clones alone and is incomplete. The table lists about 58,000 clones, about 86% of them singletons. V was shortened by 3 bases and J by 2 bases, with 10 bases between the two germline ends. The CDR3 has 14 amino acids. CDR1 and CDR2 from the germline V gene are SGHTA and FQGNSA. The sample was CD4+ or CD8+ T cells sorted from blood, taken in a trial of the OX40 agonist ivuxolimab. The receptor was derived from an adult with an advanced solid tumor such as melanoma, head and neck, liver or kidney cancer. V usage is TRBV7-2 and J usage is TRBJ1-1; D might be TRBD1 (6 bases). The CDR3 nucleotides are TGTGCCAGCAGCTTCCGACAGGACAACACTGAAGCTTTCTTT. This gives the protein CASSFRQDNTEAFF.